This T cell receptor beta chain was captured in a study of cytotoxic CD8 clonotypes in ibrutinib-treated CLL. The CDR3 runs 13 residues. CDR1 is MNHEY, CDR2 SMNVEV, per germline (reference sequence). V lost 6 bases and J lost 4, with 12 bases in between. Method: immunoSEQ multiplex PCR; TCRdb's copy keeps in-frame clones and lacks some. The sample lists 270,000 or so clones, roughly 76% occurring once. A word on this clone: Antigen unknown.

Study-level results: Baseline clonality, higher than in age-matched healthy donors, tracked circulating CD8+ T-cell counts.

The specimen comprised PBMCs, sampled at disease progression, from a patient treated with ibrutinib. The chain couples TRBV27 to TRBJ1-2, with a possible D match to TRBD1 (6 bases). This receptor was taken from a human donor with chronic lymphocytic leukemia. The DNA of the CDR3 is TGTGCCAGCAGGCTCGGGACAACCTATGGCTACACCTTC. It codes for CASRLGTTYGYTF.